The rows below give T cell receptor beta chains drawn from one sample of a study of CD8 T cells in Susac syndrome. TCRdb analysed the immunoSEQ multiplex PCR reads with MiXCR anew, one entry per CDR3 protein. Among under 200,000 distinct CDR3 sequences listed, 85% to 95% were seen once. Sequencing input: CD4+ T cells from PBMCs. Receptor source: a human donor with Susac syndrome. Both conserved end residues are trimmed from each CDR3. A D gene is named only where the DNA matches it firmly. The listing skips clone size in some rows; elsewhere it reads once, few, many or a size class.

abundance	v_gene	j_gene	d_gene	CDR3aa
.	TRBV7-2	TRBJ2-7	.	ASSLARQSYEQY
.	TRBV20-1	TRBJ2-3	.	SAARGQY
.	TRBV9	TRBJ2-1	.	ASSSPLRVPHNEQF
.	TRBV7-2	TRBJ2-7	.	ASSLTVSSSYEQY
.	TRBV12-3/TRBV12-4	TRBJ2-7	TRBD2	ASSKPTSDRYEQY
.	TRBV5-1	TRBJ2-2	.	ASSRAENTGELF
.	TRBV20-1	TRBJ1-2	TRBD1	SARIPAGQGGTYGYT
.	TRBV7-9	TRBJ2-3	.	ASSLDGFTDTQY
.	TRBV3-1	TRBJ2-1	.	ASSQVAWGPFGQF
.	TRBV20-1	TRBJ1-1	.	SAWTDMNTEAF
.	TRBV20-1	TRBJ1-5	.	SARFAREQPQH
.	TRBV9	TRBJ1-1	TRBD1	ASSVEARGGTEAF
.	TRBV15	TRBJ2-5	.	ATSRDGRLQETQY
.	TRBV24-1	TRBJ2-1	TRBD1	ATSDTPPGQGANEQF
.	TRBV7-2	TRBJ1-2	.	ASSPTKGSDGYT
.	TRBV6-5	TRBJ1-2	TRBD1	ASTRPGQASGYT
.	TRBV20-1	TRBJ2-7	TRBD2	SARGGIEQY
.	TRBV29-1	TRBJ1-1	.	SVEGDTEAF
.	TRBV28	TRBJ2-6	.	ASNPPGAGANVLT
.	TRBV19	TRBJ1-6	.	ASSGTKGSPLH
.	TRBV7-6	TRBJ2-7	TRBD1	ASRPLTGGEQY
.	TRBV12-3/TRBV12-4	TRBJ2-7	TRBD2	ASSRSGGGYEQY
.	TRBV7-9	TRBJ1-6	.	ASSLAGPPLH
.	TRBV5-6	TRBJ2-7	TRBD2	ASSPQRGAAYEQY
.	TRBV6-1	TRBJ2-3	.	ASSEPLGGAGTDTQY
.	TRBV29-1	TRBJ2-6	.	SVHEGRGPVSGANVLT
.	TRBV7-3	TRBJ2-5	.	ASSLGRGIEETQY
.	TRBV2	TRBJ1-4	TRBD1	ASTPDRGKEKLF
once	TRBV10-3	TRBJ2-1	TRBD2	AISSGRGGWNEQF
once	TRBV30	TRBJ2-2	TRBD2	AWSLTAGGHTGELF
.	TRBV15	TRBJ2-7	.	ATSRNRELGEQY
.	TRBV29-1	TRBJ2-7	.	SVEVLVNEQY
.	TRBV29-1	TRBJ1-1	TRBD1	SAYGQGAEAF
.	TRBV11-3	TRBJ1-1	.	ASRQPG
.	TRBV2	TRBJ1-2	TRBD1	ASRQRQGADYGYT
.	TRBV12-3/TRBV12-4	TRBJ1-1	.	ASSTDLNTEAF
.	TRBV5-1	TRBJ1-6	.	ASSLEGLRSSYNSPLH
.	TRBV7-3	TRBJ2-2	TRBD1	ASSIMTGSTGELF
.	TRBV5-4	TRBJ2-1	.	ASSLSLGGEF
.	TRBV5-4	TRBJ1-1	.	ASKDGSTGTEAF
.	TRBV7-3	TRBJ2-3	.	ASSPRGGASDTQY
.	TRBV5-1	TRBJ2-5	.	ASSLGPDGTQY
.	TRBV20-1	TRBJ1-2	TRBD1	SDRDRIYGYT
.	TRBV25-1	TRBJ2-7	.	ASSVSTVSYEQY
.	TRBV20-1	TRBJ1-2	.	SASRQGTGYT
.	TRBV18	TRBJ2-2	.	ASSSDRLNTGELF
.	TRBV5-1	TRBJ1-2	TRBD1	ASSLALRDRDYGYT
.	TRBV15	TRBJ1-4	TRBD1	ATSRDGTGGRRKLF
.	TRBV5-4	TRBJ2-7	.	ASSHEGRGEQY
.	TRBV12-3/TRBV12-4	TRBJ2-3	TRBD2	ASTYSGADTQY
.	TRBV12-3/TRBV12-4	TRBJ2-2	.	ASSLRLAPNTGELF
.	TRBV3-1	TRBJ1-5	.	ASSRDNRLNQPQH